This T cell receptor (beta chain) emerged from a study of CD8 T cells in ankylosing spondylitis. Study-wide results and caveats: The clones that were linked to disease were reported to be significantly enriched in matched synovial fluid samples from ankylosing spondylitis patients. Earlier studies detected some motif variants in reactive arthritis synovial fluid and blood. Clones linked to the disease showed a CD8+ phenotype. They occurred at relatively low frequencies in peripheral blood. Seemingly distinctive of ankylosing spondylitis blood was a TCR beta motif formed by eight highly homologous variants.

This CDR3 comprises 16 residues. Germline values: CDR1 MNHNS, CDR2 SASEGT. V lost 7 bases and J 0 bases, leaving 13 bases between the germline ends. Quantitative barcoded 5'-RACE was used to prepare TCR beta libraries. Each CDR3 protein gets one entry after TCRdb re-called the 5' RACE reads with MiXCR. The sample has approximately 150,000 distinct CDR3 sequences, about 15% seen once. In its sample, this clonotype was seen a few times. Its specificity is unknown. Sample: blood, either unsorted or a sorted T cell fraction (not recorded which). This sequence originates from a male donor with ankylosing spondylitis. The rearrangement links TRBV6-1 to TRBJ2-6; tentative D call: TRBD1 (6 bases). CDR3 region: CASTRTVYSGANVLTF. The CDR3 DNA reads TGTGCCAGCACTAGGACAGTTTACTCTGGGGCCAACGTCCTGACTTTC.